Listed here are 21 T cell receptor beta chains from one sample, sequenced in a study of radiation and T cells in renal cell carcinoma. Produced via immunoSEQ multiplex PCR; TCRdb's table is partial and in-frame only. In the table there are 150,000 to 160,000 clones, approximately 86% of which are singletons. Regarding time point: blood 2 weeks post-SBRT. Regarding treatment: 15 Gy SBRT to primary tumor, nephrectomy 4 weeks later. Specimen: blood, collected from a patient whose treatment included radiotherapy and nephrectomy. The receptor source for this set is a woman aged 45-60 years with renal cell carcinoma.

This chain joins TRBV30 and TRBJ1-4; TRBD1 aligns across 9 bases. Germline-derived CDR1 and CDR2 are GTSNPN and SVGIG (reference sequence). Trimming removed 6 bases from V and 8 bases from J; junction bases left unmatched: 13. This CDR3 region has 15 residues. The CDR3 protein is CACSKTGQGWEKLFF. DNA for the CDR3: TGTGCCTGTTCTAAAACGGGACAGGGCTGGGAAAAACTGTTTTTT.

This chain connects TRBV7-2 to TRBJ1-1; maybe TRBD1 (5 bases). This CDR3 is 18 amino acids long. Germline assignment: CDR1 SGHTA and CDR2 FQGNSA. The V end was cut by 1 base, the J end by 1 base, with 19 bases between. The CDR3 nucleotides are TGTGCCAGCAGCTTAGTTCATCGGCCCGGGGCAGGGAACACTGAAGCTTTCTTT. It encodes CASSLVHRPGAGNTEAFF.

The chain links TRBV5-1 to TRBJ2-5, with TRBD2 identical over 8 bases. CDR1 is SGHRS and CDR2 is YFSETQ in the germline V gene. Trimming took 4 bases from V and 3 from J; bases not matched to a gene: 8. This CDR3 is built from 15 residues. CDR3 DNA sequence: TGCGCCAGCAGCGAAAAAAGCGGGGGTAAAGAGACCCAGTACTTC. Its translation is CASSEKSGGKETQYF. The complete variable domain, with remaining parts taken from reference TRBV5-1 and TRBJ2-5, reads KAGVTQTPRYLIKTRGQQVTLSCSPISGHRSVSWYQQTPGQGLQFLFEYFSETQRNKGNFPGRFSGRQFSNSRSEMNVSTLELGDSALYLCASSEKSGGKETQYFGPGTRLLVL.

The chain combines TRBV5-8 with TRBJ2-7; D unclear. Trimming removed 0 bases from V and 0 bases from J, with 10 bases in between. CDR3 length: 15 residues. The germline V gene encodes CDR1 SGHTS and CDR2 YDEGEE. CDR3 sequence (DNA): TGTGCCAGCAGCTTGGGTCCTGATAGCTCCTACGAGCAGTACTTC. It translates to CASSLGPDSSYEQYF.

The V call is TRBV7-2, the J call TRBJ2-1; D might be TRBD1 or TRBD2, each matching 5 bases. Germline-derived CDR1 and CDR2 are SGHTA and FQGNSA. CDR3 size: 11 residues. Deletions cut 3 bases from V and 8 bases from J, with 5 bases between. CDR3 loop: CASSLGDEQFF. The DNA for the CDR3 is TGTGCCAGCAGCTTGGGGGATGAGCAGTTCTTC. Complete variable domain (other parts from reference TRBV7-2 and TRBJ2-1): GAGVSQSPSNKVTEKGKDVELRCDPISGHTALYWYRQSLGQGLEFLIYFQGNSAPDKSGLPSDRFSAERTGGSVSTLTIQRTQQEDSAVYLCASSLGDEQFFGPGTRLTVL.

The CDR3 spells CASRGQGGRGTEAFF. Here the CDR3 DNA reads TGTGCCAGCAGGGGACAGGGGGGCCGCGGGACTGAAGCTTTCTTT. The V and J genes are TRBV2 and TRBJ1-1; 11 bases line up with TRBD1. V was pared by 6 bases and J by 5 bases, with 8 bases of the junction left unmatched. Per germline, CDR1 SNHLY and CDR2 FYNNEI. The CDR3 loop spans 15 amino acids.

This clone was picked up one time. The chain joins TRBV19 to TRBJ1-1; 7 bases are shared with TRBD1. Germline-derived CDR1 and CDR2 are LNHDA and SQIVND (reference sequence). CDR3 length equals 14 residues. V shed 0 bases and J 11 bases; nucleotides not matched to a gene: 9. The CDR3 DNA sequence: TGTGCCAGTAGTATAGACCGGGACAGAGTAGGGGCTTTCTTT. Its translation: CASSIDRDRVGAFF.

The rearrangement uses TRBV25-1 and TRBJ1-2; D gene unclear. Looked up from germline, CDR1 is MGHDK and CDR2 is SYGVNS. The length of the CDR3 is 12 residues. Trimming shortened V by 5 bases and J by 10 bases, and 14 bases separated the two germline ends. CDR3 loop: CASSFATTDYTF. The CDR3 DNA sequence: TGTGCCAGCAGTTTTGCCACGACCGACTACACCTTC.

The chain carries TRBV21-1 and TRBJ2-7. TRBV21-1 is a pseudogene locus. The CDR3 is 15 residues long. Here the CDR3 DNA reads TGTGCCAGCAGCTCCCAAGGCAGTCAATGTTGCGAGCAGTACTTC. It is translated as CASSSQGSQCCEQYF.

Of note for this clone: Mismatch with germline at one junction end may stem from a read error. This rearrangement joins TRBV11-2 to TRBJ2-5; D is ambiguous. Germline assignment: CDR1 SGHAT and CDR2 FQNNGV. This CDR3 comprises 12 residues. The CDR3 DNA reads TGTGCCAGCAGCGTAGACTTGGAGACCCAGTACTTC. Translation: CASSVDLETQYF.

V is TRBV4-1 and J is TRBJ1-5, with 7 bases aligning to TRBD1. The CDR3 has 16 amino acids. J lost 3 bases, V lost 2 bases, and 7 bases had no gene match. CDR1 is MGHRA, CDR2 YSYEKL, per germline. The CDR3 protein is CASSQKTGVYNQPQHF. The DNA for the CDR3 is TGCGCCAGCAGCCAAAAAACAGGGGTTTACAATCAGCCCCAGCATTTT.

The rearrangement uses TRBV9 and TRBJ1-2; D gene ambiguous. V was clipped by 4 bases and J by 8 bases, with 15 bases between them. The germline V gene has CDR1 SGDLS and CDR2 YYNGEE. The CDR3 is 13 amino acids. This chain's CDR3 is CASSPHEGVGYTF. The CDR3 DNA follows: TGTGCCAGCAGCCCCCATGAGGGTGTAGGCTACACCTTC.

The V and J genes are TRBV13 and TRBJ2-3, with 14 bases lining up with TRBD2. After removal of 5 bases from V and 3 bases from J, the junction contained 13 bases not matched to a gene. The germline CDR1 and CDR2 sequences are PRHDT and FYEKMQ (reference sequence). The CDR3 consists of 19 residues. The CDR3 reads CASSRDGTSGGRSTDTQYF. CDR3 nucleotides: TGTGCCAGCAGCAGAGACGGGACTAGCGGGGGTAGGAGTACAGATACGCAGTATTTT.

This clone was observed a handful of times. V gene TRBV19 combines with J gene TRBJ1-1; TRBD1 matches at 9 bases. The CDR3 has 13 amino acids. J gave up 9 bases and V 3 bases, and 5 bases lay outside the gene matches. Germline V gene sequence: CDR1 LNHDA, CDR2 SQIVND (reference sequence). The CDR3 loop reads CASSISTGGQAFF. CDR3 sequence (DNA): TGTGCCAGTAGTATCTCGACAGGGGGGCAAGCTTTCTTT.

Points on this clone: This sample includes further DNA sequences coding for the same CDR3. The V gene is TRBV5-4, the J gene TRBJ2-5; D gene uncertain. CDR1 is SGHNT and CDR2 is YYREEE in the germline V gene (reference sequence). Trimming left V 2 bases short and J 4 bases short, with 6 bases between. The CDR3 contains 12 residues. The CDR3 sequence: CASSLIGETQYF. CDR3 sequence (DNA): TGTGCCAGCAGCTTAATCGGAGAGACCCAGTACTTC.

The chain uses TRBV19 and TRBJ1-2; D call uncertain. The germline gives CDR1 LNHDA, CDR2 SQIVND (reference sequence). This CDR3 spans 16 amino acids. Between the trimmed V and J ends, which lost 3 bases and 0 bases, there was a span of 14 bases. CDR3 in amino acids: CASSIPRTGANYGYTF. CDR3 nucleotides: TGTGCCAGTAGTATCCCCCGGACGGGAGCTAACTATGGCTACACCTTC.

J is TRBJ2-3 and V is TRBV19; D not resolved. Germline loops: CDR1 LNHDA, CDR2 SQIVND (reference sequence). This CDR3 contains 13 residues. V lost 7 bases to trimming and J lost 1 base, with 9 bases between them. Written as DNA, the CDR3 is TGTGCCAGTAATCGGGCAGGCACAGATACGCAGTATTTT. Its translation is CASNRAGTDTQYF.

This chain joins TRBV20-1 and TRBJ2-7; D is undetermined. Germline lookup yields CDR1 DFQATT and CDR2 SNEGSKA (reference sequence). This CDR3 region has 11 residues. Trimming took 1 base from V and 5 from J, leaving 6 bases between them. DNA for the CDR3: TGCAGTGCTAGAGCCAGCCACGAGCAGTACTTC. Residues: CSARASHEQYF.

In this sample, this clone turned up once. The V and J genes are TRBV6-5 and TRBJ2-7, with TRBD2 matching 8 bases. The CDR3 length is 15 residues. Germline assignment: CDR1 MNHEY and CDR2 SVGAGI. Unmatched junction bases numbered 6, after V lost 2 bases and J lost 3 bases. CDR3: CASSYEAGGIYEQYF. The CDR3 DNA is TGTGCCAGCAGTTACGAGGCGGGGGGTATCTACGAGCAGTACTTC.

J is TRBJ2-1 and V is TRBV6-1, with TRBD2 matching 11 bases. The CDR3 has 16 amino acids. Germline V gene sequence: CDR1 MNHNS, CDR2 SASEGT. Germline trimming cut 4 bases from V and 0 bases from J; bases unmatched to any gene: 2. DNA for the CDR3: TGTGCCAGCAGTGCTAGCGGGGGGAGCTCCTACAATGAGCAGTTCTTC. This encodes CASSASGGSSYNEQFF.

V gene TRBV5-5 combines with J gene TRBJ2-1; no firm D call. The CDR3 is 13 residues long. Trimming left V 2 bases short and J 4 bases short, with 7 bases between. The germline CDR1 and CDR2 sequences are SGHKS and YYEKEE (reference sequence). The CDR3, as DNA: TGTGCCAGCAGCTTTCAAGGGTACAATGAGCAGTTCTTC. Protein sequence: CASSFQGYNEQFF.